This T cell receptor (beta chain) was sequenced in a study of blood T cell repertoires in COVID-19. The method was immunoSEQ multiplex PCR; TCRdb's version includes in-frame clones alone and lacks a portion of them. The sample has 35,000 to 50,000 clones, 86% seen once; the top ten hold 8% to 9%. The sample consisted of peripheral blood. This sequence was found in a man between 60 and 75 years old with active COVID-19.

The CDR3 loop reads CASTLTWEEGEKLFF. The DNA of the CDR3 is TGTGCCAGCACCCTAACGTGGGAGGAGGGTGAAAAACTGTTTTTT. The chain joins TRBV4-2 to TRBJ1-4, with D uncertain. The CDR3 runs to 15 residues. V was shortened by 7 bases and J by 7 bases, with 19 bases between the two germline ends. Germline V lookup: CDR1 LGHNA, CDR2 YNFKEQ.